The 6 T cell receptor beta chains below come from one sample, sequenced in a study of blood T cell repertoires in COVID-19. Using immunoSEQ multiplex PCR, the repertoire was profiled, and TCRdb retains in-frame clones only, with some absent. The table has fewer than 300,000 clones, more than 70% seen once. Material: peripheral blood. These receptors all come from a woman aged 18-35 years with acute or convalescent COVID-19.

This sequence joins TRBV7-2 and TRBJ1-2; 9 bases fit TRBD1. J lost 7 bases, V lost 5 bases, and 14 bases had no gene match. The CDR3 length is 16 residues. The V gene's germline CDR1 is SGHTA and CDR2 FQGNSA. Written as DNA, the CDR3 is TGTGCCAGCAGCAGAATGACAGGGGGATATTACCTTGGCTACACCTTC. This gives the protein CASSRMTGGYYLGYTF.

This rearrangement joins TRBV5-1 to TRBJ2-7; D may be TRBD2 (5 bases). Germline V lookup: CDR1 SGHRS, CDR2 YFSETQ. This CDR3 is built from 14 residues. Trimming stripped 0 bases from V and 3 bases from J, with 10 bases between. The CDR3 nucleotides read TGCGCCAGCAGCTTGGGAGACTACTTCTACGAGCAGTACTTC. Translation gives CASSLGDYFYEQYF.

J is TRBJ2-1 and V is TRBV5-6; 9 nucleotides match TRBD2. This CDR3 has 18 residues. V lost 4 bases to trimming and J lost 9 bases; unmatched junction nucleotides: 20. CDR1 is SGHDT and CDR2 is YYEEEE in the germline V gene. The CDR3 here is CASSARRLAVNVGGEQFF. The DNA of the CDR3 is TGTGCCAGCAGCGCCCGTCGACTAGCGGTTAATGTGGGTGGTGAGCAGTTCTTC.

This chain uses TRBV19 with TRBJ2-2; 13 nucleotides agree with TRBD2. This CDR3 is 16 amino acids long. CDR1 is LNHDA and CDR2 is SQIVND in the germline V gene (reference sequence). Trimming at V came to 6 bases and at J to 7 bases, leaving 8 bases not matched to a gene. The CDR3 DNA reads as TGTGCCAGTAGGACACTAGCGGGAGGGCGTTTCGGGGAGCTGTTTTTT. Amino acids: CASRTLAGGRFGELFF.

The chain combines TRBV10-3 with TRBJ2-7, with 8 bases identical to TRBD1. CDR1 is ENHRY and CDR2 is SYGVKD in the germline V gene. The length of the CDR3 is 15 residues. V shed 4 bases and J 4 bases; nucleotides not matched to a gene: 9. The CDR3 sequence is CAISGSTGDRYEQYF. DNA of the CDR3: TGTGCCATCAGTGGGTCGACAGGGGATCGATACGAGCAGTACTTC.

This chain uses TRBV27 with TRBJ1-1; the match to TRBD1 covers 8 bases. Unmatched junction bases numbered 6, after V lost 5 bases and J lost 4 bases. The V gene's germline CDR1 is MNHEY and CDR2 SMNVEV (reference sequence). This CDR3 region has 14 residues. CDR3 bases: TGTGCCAGCAGTAACCTCAGGGGGCCCACTGAAGCTTTCTTT. It is translated as CASSNLRGPTEAFF.